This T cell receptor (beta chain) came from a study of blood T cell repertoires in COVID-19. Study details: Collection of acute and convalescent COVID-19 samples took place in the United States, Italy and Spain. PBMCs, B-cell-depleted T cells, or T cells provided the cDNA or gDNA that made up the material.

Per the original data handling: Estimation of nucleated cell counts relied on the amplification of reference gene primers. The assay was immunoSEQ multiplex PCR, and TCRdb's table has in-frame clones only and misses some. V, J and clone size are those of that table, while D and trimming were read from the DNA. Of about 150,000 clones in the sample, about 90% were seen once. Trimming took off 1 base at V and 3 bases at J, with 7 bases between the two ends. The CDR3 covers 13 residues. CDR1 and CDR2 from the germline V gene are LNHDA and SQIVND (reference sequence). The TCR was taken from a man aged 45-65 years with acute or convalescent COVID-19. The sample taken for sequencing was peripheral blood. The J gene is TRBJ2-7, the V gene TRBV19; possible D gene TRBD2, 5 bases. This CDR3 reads CASSIGGNYEQYF. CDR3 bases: TGTGCCAGTAGTATAGGAGGGAACTACGAGCAGTACTTC.